What follows are 5 T cell receptor beta chains derived from one specimen sequenced in a study of cytomegalovirus exposure and HLA in healthy donors. This PCR relied on a set of 60 Vbeta primers and 13 Jbeta primers. Clones were sequenced by immunoSEQ multiplex PCR, and TCRdb holds only the in-frame ones, with some missing. The sample includes tens of thousands of clones, over 80% of them seen just once. The sample comprised PBMCs. All receptors derive from a man younger than 35 in good health and CMV-seronegative.

The V call is TRBV7-9, the J call TRBJ2-7; weak D call: TRBD1 (6 bases). This CDR3 contains 14 residues. CDR1 and CDR2 from the germline V gene are SEHNR and FQNEAQ (reference sequence). Trimming shortened V by 5 bases and J by 7 bases, and 18 bases separated the two germline ends. The CDR3 reads CASSPGLGAGEQYF. The CDR3 bases are TGTGCCAGCAGCCCTGGCCTGGGGGCCGGAGAGCAGTACTTC. Variable domain in full (rest from reference TRBV7-9 and TRBJ2-7): DTGVSQNPRHKITKRGQNVTFRCDPISEHNRLYWYRQTLGQGPEFLTYFQNEAQLEKSRLLSDRFSAERPKGSFSTLEIQRTEQGDSAMYLCASSPGLGAGEQYFGPGTRLTVT.

The chain carries TRBV30 and TRBJ1-2; perhaps TRBD1 as D (5 bases). The CDR3 spans 10 residues. The germline CDR1 and CDR2 sequences are GTSNPN and SVGIG (reference sequence). V lost 6 bases to trimming and J lost 6 bases, with 8 bases between them. The CDR3 spells CACGGNGYTF. The DNA for the CDR3 is TGTGCCTGCGGGGGGAATGGCTACACCTTC.

This clone occurred once. The chain combines TRBV6-4 with TRBJ2-1; 10 bases map to TRBD2. The CDR3 totals 15 residues. V was clipped by 5 bases and J by 1 base; unmatched bases: 2. CDR1 is MRHNA, CDR2 SNTAGT, per germline. CDR3 sequence: CASSPSGRSYNEQFF. The CDR3 bases are TGTGCCAGCAGTCCTAGCGGGAGATCCTACAATGAGCAGTTCTTC.

The rearrangement uses TRBV7-9 and TRBJ1-2, with 9 bases aligning to TRBD1. The germline V gene encodes CDR1 SEHNR and CDR2 FQNEAQ (reference sequence). Losses at the gene ends were 0 bases for V and 5 bases for J; bases not matched to a gene: 4. The CDR3 runs 15 residues. The CDR3 region is CASSLAPGQGYGYTF. The CDR3 DNA reads as TGTGCCAGCAGCTTAGCTCCGGGACAGGGTTATGGCTACACCTTC.

The CDR3 sequence: CASSFGLAQGEQFF. As DNA, the CDR3 is TGCGCCAGCAGCTTCGGACTAGCTCAAGGTGAGCAGTTCTTC. The V and J genes are TRBV5-1 and TRBJ2-1; 8 bases are shared with TRBD2. The CDR3 runs 14 residues. Losses at the gene ends were 2 bases for V and 9 bases for J; bases not matched to a gene: 7. Germline V gives CDR1 SGHRS, CDR2 YFSETQ.